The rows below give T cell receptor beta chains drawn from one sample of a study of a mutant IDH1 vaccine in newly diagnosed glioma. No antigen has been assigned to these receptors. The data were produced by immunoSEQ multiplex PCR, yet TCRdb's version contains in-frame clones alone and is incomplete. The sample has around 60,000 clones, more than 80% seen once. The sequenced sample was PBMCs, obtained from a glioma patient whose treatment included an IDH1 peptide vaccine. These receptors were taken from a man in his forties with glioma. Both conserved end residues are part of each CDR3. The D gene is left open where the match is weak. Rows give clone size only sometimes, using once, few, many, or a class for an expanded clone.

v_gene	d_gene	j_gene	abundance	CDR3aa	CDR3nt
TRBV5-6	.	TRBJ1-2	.	CASSLESGTQLNYGYTF	TGTGCCAGCAGCTTGGAGTCCGGGACACAACTTAACTATGGCTACACCTTC
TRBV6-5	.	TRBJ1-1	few	CASSSRDRTFTEAFF	TGTGCCAGCAGTTCCCGAGACAGGACTTTTACTGAAGCTTTCTTT
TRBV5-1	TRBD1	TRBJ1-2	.	CASSDRAGYGYTF	TGCGCCAGCTCGGACAGGGCTGGCTATGGCTACACCTTC
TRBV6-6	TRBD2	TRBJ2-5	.	CASSYGRAPVETQYF	TGTGCCAGCAGTTACGGGAGGGCCCCTGTCGAGACCCAGTACTTC
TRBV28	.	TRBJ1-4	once	CASSPPAGTNEKLFF	TGTGCCAGCAGTCCCCCGGCAGGAACTAATGAAAAACTGTTTTTT
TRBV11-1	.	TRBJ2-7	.	CASSLRPQGYEQYF	TGTGCCAGCAGCTTGCGCCCCCAGGGCTACGAGCAGTACTTC
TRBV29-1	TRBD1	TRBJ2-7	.	CSVLTGGAYEQYF	TGCAGCGTTCTGACAGGGGGGGCCTACGAGCAGTACTTC
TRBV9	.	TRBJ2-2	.	CASSVGYGELFF	TGTGCCAGCAGCGTAGGATACGGGGAGCTGTTTTTT
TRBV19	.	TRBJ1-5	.	CASSIRGPQPQHF	TGTGCCAGTAGTATCCGGGGCCCTCAGCCCCAGCATTTT
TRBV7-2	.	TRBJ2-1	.	CASSFKEDEQFF	TGTGCCAGCAGCTTCAAAGAGGATGAGCAGTTCTTC
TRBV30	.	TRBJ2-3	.	CAWSEGLTDTQYF	TGTGCCTGGAGTGAAGGACTCACGGATACGCAGTATTTT
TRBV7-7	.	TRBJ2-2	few	CASSPVSNTGELFF	TGTGCTAGCAGCCCAGTCAGCAACACCGGGGAGCTGTTTTTT
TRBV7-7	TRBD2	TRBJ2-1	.	CASSPLLAGGDEQFF	TGTGCTAGCAGCCCCCTTTTAGCGGGAGGCGATGAGCAGTTCTTC
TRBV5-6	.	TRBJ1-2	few	CASSSLYGYTF	TGTGCCAGCAGCTCCCTTTATGGCTACACCTTC
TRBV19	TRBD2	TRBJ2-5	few	CASTSTSGLRETQYF	TGTGCCAGTACTTCGACTAGCGGGCTACGGGAGACCCAGTACTTC
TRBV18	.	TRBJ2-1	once	CASSPTGLSYNEQFF	TGTGCCAGCTCACCGACGGGCCTCTCCTACAATGAGCAGTTCTTC
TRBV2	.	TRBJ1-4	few	CASSGRPSGALLF	TGTGCCAGCAGTGGCAGGCCTTCTGGAGCCCTGCTTTTT
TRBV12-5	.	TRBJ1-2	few	CASGLDHRRTNYGYTF	TGTGCTAGTGGTTTGGATCACAGGAGAACTAACTATGGCTACACCTTC
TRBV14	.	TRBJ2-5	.	CASSQSETQYF	TGTGCCAGCAGCCAATCAGAGACCCAGTACTTC
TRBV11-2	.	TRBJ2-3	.	CASSGRNTDTQYF	TGTGCCAGCAGCGGCCGCAACACAGATACGCAGTATTTT
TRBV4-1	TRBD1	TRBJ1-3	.	CASSQGGQGAGNTIYF	TGCGCCAGCAGCCAAGGCGGACAGGGCGCCGGAAACACCATATATTTT
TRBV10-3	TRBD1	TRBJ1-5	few	CAISAAGTGYQPQHF	TGTGCCATCAGTGCAGCCGGGACAGGGTATCAGCCCCAGCATTTT
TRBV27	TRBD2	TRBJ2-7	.	CASSSGLAGGEQYF	TGTGCCAGCAGTTCCGGACTAGCGGGAGGCGAGCAGTACTTC
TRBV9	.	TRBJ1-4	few	CASSVVDTPNEKLFF	TGTGCCAGCAGCGTAGTTGACACTCCGAATGAAAAACTGTTTTTT